This T cell receptor (beta chain) emerged from a study of early T cells in non-severe SARS-CoV-2 infection. Via MiXCR, TCRdb re-called the 5' RACE reads, giving one row per CDR3 protein. The sample has several thousand distinct CDR3 sequences, 4.8% seen once. This clonotype qualifies as medium-sized. Its target is not known. General study results and limits: Anti-spike CD8 responses were favored by VDJdb matching, which missed private and CD4 specificities.

The CDR3 extends over 14 amino acids. V lost 2 bases to trimming and J lost 11 bases; unmatched junction nucleotides: 10. Germline lookup yields CDR1 MNHEY and CDR2 SVGAGI. Sequenced material: whole blood. The chain uses TRBV6-5 and TRBJ1-1; 8 bases are shared with TRBD1. The source is an adult who was a healthcare worker with PCR-confirmed SARS-CoV-2 infection or an uninfected control (not recorded which). Written as DNA, the CDR3 is TGTGCCAGCAGTTACGCACCTCAGGGGGCTCGCGCTTTCTTT. It encodes CASSYAPQGARAFF.